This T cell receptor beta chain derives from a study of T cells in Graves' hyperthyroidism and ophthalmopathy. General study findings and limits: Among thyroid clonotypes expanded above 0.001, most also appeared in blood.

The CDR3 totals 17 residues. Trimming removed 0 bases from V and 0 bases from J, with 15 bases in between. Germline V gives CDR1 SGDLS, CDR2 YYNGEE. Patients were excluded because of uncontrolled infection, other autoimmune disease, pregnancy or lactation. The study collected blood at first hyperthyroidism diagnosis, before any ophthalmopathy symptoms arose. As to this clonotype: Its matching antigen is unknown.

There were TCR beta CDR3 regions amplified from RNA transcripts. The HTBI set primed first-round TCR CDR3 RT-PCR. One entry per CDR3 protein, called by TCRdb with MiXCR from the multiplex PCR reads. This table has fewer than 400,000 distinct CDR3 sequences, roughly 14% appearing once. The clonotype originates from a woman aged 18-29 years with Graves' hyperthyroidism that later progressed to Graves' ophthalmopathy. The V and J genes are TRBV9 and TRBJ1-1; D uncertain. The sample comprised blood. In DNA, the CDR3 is TGTGCCAGCAGCGTAGGACCTTTTCAAGAGATGAACACTGAAGCTTTCTTT. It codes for CASSVGPFQEMNTEAFF.